The text below deals with one TCR beta chain. These data originate in a study of OX40 agonist ivuxolimab in advanced cancers. Study overall: Three patients responded partially, comprising one with hepatocellular carcinoma and two with cutaneous melanoma.

Clones were read by immunoSEQ multiplex PCR, and TCRdb kept only the in-frame ones, dropping some. The profile shows some 82,000 clones, roughly nine tenths of them singletons. This CDR3 is 16 amino acids long. The germline V gene has CDR1 MNHNY and CDR2 SVGAGI (reference sequence). The trim removed 5 bases at V and 2 bases at J, leaving 9 bases unmatched. This chain uses TRBV6-6 with TRBJ2-3; 8 bases are shared with TRBD1. The source of this sequence is an adult with an advanced solid tumor such as melanoma, head and neck, liver or kidney cancer. Sample: CD4+ or CD8+ T cells sorted from blood, taken in a trial of the OX40 agonist ivuxolimab. The CDR3 region has the DNA TGTGCCAGCAGTCCTCAGGGGGCGATTCCCACAGATACGCAGTATTTT. This sequence encodes CASSPQGAIPTDTQYF.